This T cell receptor beta chain was found in a study of blood T cell repertoires in COVID-19. Study-level information: PBMCs, B-cell-depleted T cells, or T cells were the source of the cDNA or gDNA that made up the material.

Some clones are missing from TCRdb's copy, which holds only in-frame ones; the method was immunoSEQ multiplex PCR. The repertoire holds under 400,000 clones, approximately 89% seen once, with about 1.9% in the top ten. Germline V gene lookup returns CDR1 MDHEN and CDR2 SYDVKM. This CDR3 has 14 residues. The V gene lost 6 bases and the J gene lost 4 bases, with 16 bases spanning the gap. The cohort comprised adults aged about 18 to 100 years residing in approximately 22 US areas. The sample consisted of PBMCs or T cells enriched from blood (not recorded which). This rearrangement joins TRBV28 to TRBJ2-7, with D possibly TRBD2 on 7 matching bases. This sequence originates from a man aged 40-49 years in a cohort exposed to, infected with or recovered from COVID-19 (not recorded which). The CDR3 nucleotides are TGTGCCAGCAGCCGAGGGGGGGGACTATACGAGCAGTACTTC. Encoded protein: CASSRGGGLYEQYF.